This T cell receptor beta chain was identified in a study of response to subunit inactivated influenza vaccine. Points from the study as a whole: The authors suggested that every seasonal influenza vaccination recruits few new T cells.

The V end was cut by 0 bases, the J end by 1 base, with 9 bases between. The CDR3 is made up of 16 amino acids. The germline V gene encodes CDR1 MNHEY and CDR2 SVGAGI. TCRdb re-called the RT-PCR reads through MiXCR, storing one row per CDR3 protein. The table has under 800,000 distinct CDR3 sequences, approximately 15% seen once. Points on this clonotype: Its antigen is still unknown.

The sequence was collected from a middle-aged man who received an inactivated influenza vaccine. V is TRBV6-5 and J is TRBJ2-2; perhaps D is TRBD1 or TRBD2 (5 bases each). The sample consisted of PBMCs from blood, taken around 14 days before vaccination. CDR3 amino acids: CASSYSRGGNTGELFF. CDR3 nucleotides: TGTGCCAGCAGTTACTCGAGGGGCGGGAACACCGGGGAGCTGTTTTTT.